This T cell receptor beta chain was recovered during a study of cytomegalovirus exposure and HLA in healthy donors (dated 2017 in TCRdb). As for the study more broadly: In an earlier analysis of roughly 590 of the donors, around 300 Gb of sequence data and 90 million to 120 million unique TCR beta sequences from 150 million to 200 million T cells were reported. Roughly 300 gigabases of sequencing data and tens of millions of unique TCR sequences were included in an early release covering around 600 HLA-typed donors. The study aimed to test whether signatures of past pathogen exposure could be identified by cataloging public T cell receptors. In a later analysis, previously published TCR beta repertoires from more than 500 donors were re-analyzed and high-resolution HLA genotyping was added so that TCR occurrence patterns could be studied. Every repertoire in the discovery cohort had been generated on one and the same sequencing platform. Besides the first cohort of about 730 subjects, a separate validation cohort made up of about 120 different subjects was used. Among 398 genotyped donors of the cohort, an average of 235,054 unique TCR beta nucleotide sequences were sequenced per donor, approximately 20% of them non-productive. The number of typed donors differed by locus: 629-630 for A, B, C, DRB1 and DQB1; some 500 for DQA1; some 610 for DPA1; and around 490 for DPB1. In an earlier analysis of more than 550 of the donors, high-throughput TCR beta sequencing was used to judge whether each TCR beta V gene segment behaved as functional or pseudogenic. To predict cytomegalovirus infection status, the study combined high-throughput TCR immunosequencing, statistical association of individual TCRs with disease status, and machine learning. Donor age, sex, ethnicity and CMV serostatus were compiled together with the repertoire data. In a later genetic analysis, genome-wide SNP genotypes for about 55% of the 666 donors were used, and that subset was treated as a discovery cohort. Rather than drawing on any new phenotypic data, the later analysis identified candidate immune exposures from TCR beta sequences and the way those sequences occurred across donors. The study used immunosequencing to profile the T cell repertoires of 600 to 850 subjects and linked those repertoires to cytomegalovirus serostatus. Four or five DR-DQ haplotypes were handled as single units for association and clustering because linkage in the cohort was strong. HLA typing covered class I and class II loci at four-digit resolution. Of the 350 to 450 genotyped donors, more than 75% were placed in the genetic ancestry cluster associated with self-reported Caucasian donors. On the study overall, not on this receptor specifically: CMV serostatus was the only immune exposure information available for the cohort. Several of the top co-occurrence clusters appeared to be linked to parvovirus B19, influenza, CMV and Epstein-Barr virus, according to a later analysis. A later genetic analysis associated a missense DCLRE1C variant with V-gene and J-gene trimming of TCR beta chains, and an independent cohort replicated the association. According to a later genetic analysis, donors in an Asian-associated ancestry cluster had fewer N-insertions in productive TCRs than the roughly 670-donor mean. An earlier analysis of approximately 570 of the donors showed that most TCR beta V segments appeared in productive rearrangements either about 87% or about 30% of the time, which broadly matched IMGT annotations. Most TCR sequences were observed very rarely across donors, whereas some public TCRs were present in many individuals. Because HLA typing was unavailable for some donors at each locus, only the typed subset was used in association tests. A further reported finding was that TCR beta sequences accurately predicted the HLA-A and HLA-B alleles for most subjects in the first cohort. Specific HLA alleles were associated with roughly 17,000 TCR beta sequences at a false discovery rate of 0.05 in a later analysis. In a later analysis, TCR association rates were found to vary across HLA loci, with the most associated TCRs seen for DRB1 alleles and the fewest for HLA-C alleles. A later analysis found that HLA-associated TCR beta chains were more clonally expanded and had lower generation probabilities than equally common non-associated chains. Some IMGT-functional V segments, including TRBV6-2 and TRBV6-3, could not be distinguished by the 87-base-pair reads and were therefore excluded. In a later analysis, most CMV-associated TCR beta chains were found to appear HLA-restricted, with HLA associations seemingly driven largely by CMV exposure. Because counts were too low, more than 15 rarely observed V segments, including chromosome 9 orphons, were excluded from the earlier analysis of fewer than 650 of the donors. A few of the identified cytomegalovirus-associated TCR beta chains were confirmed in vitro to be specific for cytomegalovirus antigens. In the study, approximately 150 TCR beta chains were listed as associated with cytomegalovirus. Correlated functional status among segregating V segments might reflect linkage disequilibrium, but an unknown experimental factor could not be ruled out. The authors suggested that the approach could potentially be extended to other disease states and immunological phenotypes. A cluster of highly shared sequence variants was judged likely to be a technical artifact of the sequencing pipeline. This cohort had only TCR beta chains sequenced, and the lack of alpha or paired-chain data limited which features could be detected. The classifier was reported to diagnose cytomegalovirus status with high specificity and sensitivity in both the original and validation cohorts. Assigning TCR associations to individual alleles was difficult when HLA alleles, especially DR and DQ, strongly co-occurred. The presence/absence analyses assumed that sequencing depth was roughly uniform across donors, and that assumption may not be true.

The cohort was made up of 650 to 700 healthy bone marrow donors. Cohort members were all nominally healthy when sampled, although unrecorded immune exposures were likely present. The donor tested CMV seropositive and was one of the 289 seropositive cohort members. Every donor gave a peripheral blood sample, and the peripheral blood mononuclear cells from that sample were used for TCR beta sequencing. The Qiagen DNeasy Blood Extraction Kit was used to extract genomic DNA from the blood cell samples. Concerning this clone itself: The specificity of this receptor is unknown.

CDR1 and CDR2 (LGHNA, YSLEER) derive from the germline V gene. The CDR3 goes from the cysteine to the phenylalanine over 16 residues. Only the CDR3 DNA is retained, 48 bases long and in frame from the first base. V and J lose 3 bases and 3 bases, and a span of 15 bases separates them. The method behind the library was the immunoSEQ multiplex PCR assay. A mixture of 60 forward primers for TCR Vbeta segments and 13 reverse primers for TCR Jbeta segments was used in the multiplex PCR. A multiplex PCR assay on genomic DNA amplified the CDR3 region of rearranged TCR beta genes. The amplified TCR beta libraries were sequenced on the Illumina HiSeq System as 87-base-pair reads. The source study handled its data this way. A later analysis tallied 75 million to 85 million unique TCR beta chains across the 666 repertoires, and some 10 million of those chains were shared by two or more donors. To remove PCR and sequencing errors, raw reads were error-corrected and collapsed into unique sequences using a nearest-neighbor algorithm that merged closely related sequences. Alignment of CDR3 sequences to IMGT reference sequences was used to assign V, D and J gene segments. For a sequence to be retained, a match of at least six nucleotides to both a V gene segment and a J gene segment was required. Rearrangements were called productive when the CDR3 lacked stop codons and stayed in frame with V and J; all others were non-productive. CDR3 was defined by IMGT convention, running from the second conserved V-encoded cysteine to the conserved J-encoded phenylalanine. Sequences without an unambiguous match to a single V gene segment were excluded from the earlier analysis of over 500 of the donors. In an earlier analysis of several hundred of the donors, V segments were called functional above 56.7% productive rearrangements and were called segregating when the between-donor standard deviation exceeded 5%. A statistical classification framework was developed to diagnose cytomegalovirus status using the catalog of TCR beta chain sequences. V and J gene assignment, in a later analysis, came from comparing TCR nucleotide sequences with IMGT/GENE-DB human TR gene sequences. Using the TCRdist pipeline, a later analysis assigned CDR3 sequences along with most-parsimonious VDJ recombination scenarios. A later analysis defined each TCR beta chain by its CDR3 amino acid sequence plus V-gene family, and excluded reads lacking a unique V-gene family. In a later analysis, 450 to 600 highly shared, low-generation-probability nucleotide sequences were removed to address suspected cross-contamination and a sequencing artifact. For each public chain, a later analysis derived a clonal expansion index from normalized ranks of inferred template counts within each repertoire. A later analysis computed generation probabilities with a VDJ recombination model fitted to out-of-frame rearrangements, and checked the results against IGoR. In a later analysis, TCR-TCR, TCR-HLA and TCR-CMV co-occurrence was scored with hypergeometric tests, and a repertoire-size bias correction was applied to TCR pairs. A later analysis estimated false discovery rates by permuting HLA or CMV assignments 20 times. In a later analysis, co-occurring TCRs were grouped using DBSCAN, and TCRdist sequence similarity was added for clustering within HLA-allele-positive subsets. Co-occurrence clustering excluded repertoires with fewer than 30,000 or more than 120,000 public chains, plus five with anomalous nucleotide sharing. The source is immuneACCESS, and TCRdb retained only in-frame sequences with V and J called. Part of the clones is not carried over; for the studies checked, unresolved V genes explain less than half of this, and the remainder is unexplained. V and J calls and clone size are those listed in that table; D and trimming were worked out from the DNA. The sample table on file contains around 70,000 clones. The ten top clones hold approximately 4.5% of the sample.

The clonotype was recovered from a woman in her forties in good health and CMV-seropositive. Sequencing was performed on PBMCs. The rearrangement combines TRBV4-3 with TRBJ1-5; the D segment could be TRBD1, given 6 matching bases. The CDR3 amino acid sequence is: CASSQDHRADNQPQHF. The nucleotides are TGCGCCAGCAGCCAGGACCACAGGGCTGACAATCAGCCCCAGCATTTT.